The clone carrying this T cell receptor (beta chain) has only a few counts. Its antigen is undetermined. Germline V gene sequence: CDR1 LGHDT, CDR2 YNNKEL (reference sequence). The CDR3 loop spans 15 amino acids. V lost 2 bases to trimming and J lost 0 bases, with 9 bases between them. Each CDR3 protein gets one entry after TCRdb re-called the RACE reads with MiXCR. The sample has 95,000 to 150,000 distinct CDR3 sequences, about 13% seen once; the top ten hold approximately 2.8%. This entry is derived from a study of human T cells and chemical hapten exposure. About the study: Weekly scalp doses of diphenylcyclopropenone were given to patients during the approximately 26-week study. Per-sample variation in TCR yield stemmed mainly from small pooled library volume differences.

General study points: As patch test score rose, PT1 expanded TCR counts tended to rise as well.

Time point here: pre-sensitization, week 0. Regarding treatment: therapeutic diphenylcyclopropenone sensitization with weekly scalp DPC. Alopecia patients between 18 and 70 years old and suitable for DPC were used as donors. This chain links TRBV3-1 with TRBJ2-3, with D perhaps matching TRBD1 (6 bases). This specimen was whole blood, taken in connection with sensitization to the hapten diphenylcyclopropenone (DPC). The TCR sequence derives from a young woman with alopecia areata. Some clones in this sample may be carry-over from other donors' samples. The CDR3 DNA sequence: TGTGCCAGCAGCCAAAGCACAGGGAGCACAGATACGCAGTATTTT. This gives the protein CASSQSTGSTDTQYF.